This T cell receptor beta chain is from a study of cytomegalovirus exposure and HLA in healthy donors. Study summary: An analysis done earlier identified 95 million to 140 million unique TCR beta sequences from around 180 million T cells. About 80 million unique TCRs from HLA-typed donors made up an early data release.

With regard to this clone: The antigen is unknown.

The CDR3 loop spans 15 amino acids. The germline gives CDR1 LGHNT, CDR2 FRNRAP. V shed 2 bases and J shed 0 bases, with 8 bases lying between them. In the PCR, 60 Vbeta and 13 Jbeta primers were used. Only in-frame clones appear in the TCRdb table, and some are missing; sequencing was by immunoSEQ multiplex PCR. The top ten hold approximately 1% of the sample, which has about 140,000 clones, under 85% seen once. Overall study findings and caveats: Analyses of presence/absence relied on an assumption of roughly uniform sequencing depth across donors. Rare sequences made up most TCRs, while some public TCRs were found in many donors.

The gene calls are TRBV12-5 and TRBJ1-3; D gene ambiguous. The sample was PBMCs. This TCR derives from a man aged 18-30 years in good health and CMV-seronegative. The CDR3 region is CASGLNPSSGNTIYF. The CDR3 DNA sequence: TGTGCTAGTGGTTTGAACCCTAGCTCTGGAAACACCATATATTTT.